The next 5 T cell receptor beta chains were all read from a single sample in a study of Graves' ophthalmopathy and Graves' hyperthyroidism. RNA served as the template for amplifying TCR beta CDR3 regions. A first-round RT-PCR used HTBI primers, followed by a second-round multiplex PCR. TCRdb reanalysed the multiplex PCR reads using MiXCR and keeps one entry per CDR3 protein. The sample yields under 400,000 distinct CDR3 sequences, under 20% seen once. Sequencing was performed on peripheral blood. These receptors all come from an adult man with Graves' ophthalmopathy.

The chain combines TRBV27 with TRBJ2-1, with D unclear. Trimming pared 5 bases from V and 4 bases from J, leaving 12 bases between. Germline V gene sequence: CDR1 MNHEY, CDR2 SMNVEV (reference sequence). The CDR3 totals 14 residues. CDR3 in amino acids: CASSPVARYNEQFF. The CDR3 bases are TGTGCCAGCAGTCCTGTTGCTAGATACAATGAGCAGTTCTTC.

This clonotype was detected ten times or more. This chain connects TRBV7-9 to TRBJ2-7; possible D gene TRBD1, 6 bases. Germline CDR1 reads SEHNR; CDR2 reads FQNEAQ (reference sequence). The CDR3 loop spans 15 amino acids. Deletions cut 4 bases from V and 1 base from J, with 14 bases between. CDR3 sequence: CASSYETGQSYEQYF. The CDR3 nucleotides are TGTGCCAGCAGCTATGAGACGGGACAATCCTACGAGCAGTACTTC.

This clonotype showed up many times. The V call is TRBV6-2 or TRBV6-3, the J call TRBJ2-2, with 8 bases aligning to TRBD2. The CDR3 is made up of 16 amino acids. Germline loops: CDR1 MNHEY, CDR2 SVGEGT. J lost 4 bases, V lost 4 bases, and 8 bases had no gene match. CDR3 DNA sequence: TGTGCCAGCAGTTTTGGCGGGGGGCGCGGCACCGGGGAGCTGTTTTTT. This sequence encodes CASSFGGGRGTGELFF.

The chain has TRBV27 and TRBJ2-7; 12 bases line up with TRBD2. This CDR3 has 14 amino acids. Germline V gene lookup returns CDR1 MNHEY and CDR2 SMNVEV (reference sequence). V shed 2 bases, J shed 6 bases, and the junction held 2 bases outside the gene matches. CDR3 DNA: TGTGCCAGCAGTTTAGCGGGACTAGCGGGCGAGCAGTACTTC. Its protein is CASSLAGLAGEQYF.

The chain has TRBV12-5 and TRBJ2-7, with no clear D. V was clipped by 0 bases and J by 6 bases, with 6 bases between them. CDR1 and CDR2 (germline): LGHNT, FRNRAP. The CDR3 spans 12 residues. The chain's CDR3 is CASGLVVSEQYF. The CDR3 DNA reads TGTGCTAGTGGTTTGGTGGTTTCCGAGCAGTACTTC.